Shown below are 29 T cell receptor beta chains from a single sample sequenced in a study of shared T cell receptors in the human thymus. Some clones are missing from TCRdb's copy, which holds only in-frame ones; the method was immunoSEQ multiplex PCR. The sample lists 700,000 or so clones, around 85% occurring once. The data also belong to a second study, concerning human thymus T cells.

Sequencing was done on a sample of thymocytes. All receptors come from a girl under three years old with a congenital heart defect.

This chain joins TRBV15 and TRBJ2-3, with TRBD2 as a possible D gene (6 bases). This CDR3 is 15 amino acids long. Germline CDR1 and CDR2: LNHNV and YYDKDF (reference sequence). The V end lost 4 bases, the J end lost 1 base, and 12 bases lay between the germline ends. CDR3 nucleotide sequence: TGTGCCACCAGCAATTACAGGAGGGGCACAGATACGCAGTATTTT. Translated: CATSNYRRGTDTQYF.

This clone was recorded once. The V gene is TRBV6-4, the J gene TRBJ2-7; possibly TRBD1 for D (6 bases). This CDR3 contains 16 residues. V lost 8 bases to trimming and J lost 4 bases, with 24 bases between them. Germline V gene sequence: CDR1 MRHNA, CDR2 SNTAGT. CDR3 DNA sequence: TGTGCCAGCGGGGGTTCTGTCAGGGGAATCCTATACGAGCAGTACTTC. Translation gives CASGGSVRGILYEQYF.

The chain couples TRBV29-1 to TRBJ2-1; 10 positions agree with TRBD2. The CDR3 has 13 residues. The V segment lost 8 bases and the J segment 4 bases; nucleotides outside the gene matches: 5. The germline V gene encodes CDR1 SQVTM and CDR2 ANQGSEA. The CDR3 sequence: CSLSGGQYNEQFF. CDR3 nucleotides: TGCAGCCTTAGCGGGGGGCAATACAATGAGCAGTTCTTC.

The chain employs TRBV27 and TRBJ2-7, with TRBD1 identical over 7 bases. CDR1 and CDR2 (germline): MNHEY, SMNVEV (reference sequence). Trimming removed 8 bases from V and 2 bases from J; junction bases left unmatched: 12. CDR3 length: 15 amino acids. The CDR3 region has the DNA TGTGCCAGCCGTCCTATACGGACAGGAACCTACGAGCAGTACTTC. Its protein is CASRPIRTGTYEQYF.

The V call is TRBV11-1, the J call TRBJ1-6; 7 bases are a match to TRBD1. This CDR3 is 17 amino acids long. Germline CDR1 and CDR2: SGHAT and FQDESV (reference sequence). V shed 4 bases and J 7 bases; nucleotides not matched to a gene: 13. The CDR3 protein is CASSSNRDSLANSPLHF. CDR3 nucleotides: TGTGCCAGCAGCTCAAACCGGGACAGCCTCGCCAATTCACCCCTCCACTTT.

The chain recombines TRBV9 with TRBJ2-3, with D perhaps matching TRBD1 (6 bases). The ends were cut back, 3 bases at V and 4 bases at J, with 9 bases in the middle. The CDR3 runs 13 residues. The germline gives CDR1 SGDLS, CDR2 YYNGEE. This CDR3 is CASSATGSDTQYF. The DNA for the CDR3 is TGTGCCAGCAGCGCCACAGGGTCAGATACGCAGTATTTT.

This sequence joins TRBV5-6 and TRBJ2-1, with TRBD1 matching 7 bases. Losses at the gene ends were 0 bases for V and 7 bases for J; bases not matched to a gene: 7. The CDR3 extends over 15 amino acids. Germline V lookup: CDR1 SGHDT, CDR2 YYEEEE. The CDR3 coding sequence is TGTGCCAGCAGCTTGGTAGGGGGCCTAGGGAATGAGCAGTTCTTC. It yields the protein CASSLVGGLGNEQFF. Full variable domain (missing parts from reference TRBV5-6 and TRBJ2-1): DAGVTQSPTHLIKTRGQQVTLRCSPKSGHDTVSWYQQALGQGPQFIFQYYEEEERQRGNFPDRFSGHQFPNYSSELNVNALLLGDSALYLCASSLVGGLGNEQFFGPGTRLTVL.

The V and J genes are TRBV6-5 and TRBJ2-5; a possible D gene is TRBD1 (6 bases). V shed 6 bases and J shed 5 bases, with 16 bases lying between them. This CDR3 is 14 amino acids long. Germline CDR1 MNHEY, CDR2 SVGAGI. The CDR3 loop is CASRRFRGGETQYF. In DNA form, the CDR3 reads TGTGCCAGCAGGAGATTCAGGGGTGGGGAGACCCAGTACTTC.

The chain couples TRBV11-2 to TRBJ2-7; TRBD2 aligns across 7 bases. V gave up 2 bases and J gave up 7 bases; unmatched junction bases: 17. The CDR3 spans 17 residues. Germline values: CDR1 SGHAT, CDR2 FQNNGV. The CDR3 spells CASSLNEDGGGGWEQYF. The CDR3 DNA is TGTGCCAGCAGCTTAAATGAGGATGGGGGGGGAGGTTGGGAGCAGTACTTC. Variable domain in full (rest from reference TRBV11-2 and TRBJ2-7): EAGVAQSPRYKIIEKRQSVAFWCNPISGHATLYWYQQILGQGPKLLIQFQNNGVVDDSQLPKDRFSAERLKGVDSTLKIQPAKLEDSAVYLCASSLNEDGGGGWEQYFGPGTRLTVT.

The rearrangement links TRBV14 to TRBJ2-2, with 9 bases identical to TRBD2. V lost 0 bases to trimming and J lost 1 base; unmatched junction nucleotides: 3. CDR1 is SGHDN and CDR2 is FVKESK in the germline V gene. The CDR3 length is 17 residues. The CDR3 DNA follows: TGTGCCAGCAGCCAAGATGTAGCGGGGGAGAACACCGGGGAGCTGTTTTTT. Its translation is CASSQDVAGENTGELFF.

The chain is built from TRBV7-8 and TRBJ2-2; maybe TRBD1 (5 bases). The CDR3 sequence is 16 residues long. Germline V CDR1 and CDR2: SGHVS, FQNEAQ. V lost 5 bases, J lost 6 bases, and 19 bases lay in between. CDR3 sequence reads: CASSQQGGGGSGELFF. The CDR3 DNA reads TGTGCCAGCAGCCAGCAGGGTGGTGGTGGGTCCGGGGAGCTGTTTTTT.

The chain couples TRBV27 to TRBJ1-5, with D perhaps TRBD1 (6 bases). There are 14 residues in the CDR3. V lost 6 bases and J lost 6, with 15 bases in between. Germline V gene lookup returns CDR1 MNHEY and CDR2 SMNVEV (reference sequence). The CDR3 DNA is TGTGCCAGCAGAGGTTCCAACAGGGCTCAGCCCCAGCATTTT. Protein product: CASRGSNRAQPQHF.

V gene TRBV28 combines with J gene TRBJ2-3, with 7 bases lining up with TRBD1. This CDR3 has 14 residues. Trimming cost V 6 bases and J 3 bases; bases outside gene matches: 6. Germline V lookup: CDR1 MDHEN, CDR2 SYDVKM. CDR3 sequence reads: CASSSDRTTDTQYF. The CDR3 DNA reads TGTGCCAGCAGCTCGGACAGGACGACAGATACGCAGTATTTT. Filled out from reference TRBV28 and TRBJ2-3, the complete variable domain reads DVKVTQSSRYLVKRTGEKVFLECVQDMDHENMFWYRQDPGLGLRLIYFSYDVKMKEKGDIPEGYSVSREKKERFSLILESASTNQTSMYLCASSSDRTTDTQYFGPGTRLTVL.

DNA of the CDR3: TGTGCCAGCAGCGTAGTGGGAAGCGGCGGGGGGACCCAGTACTTC. Its translation: CASSVVGSGGGTQYF. V is TRBV9 and J is TRBJ2-5, with TRBD2 identical over 7 bases. The length of the CDR3 is 15 residues. V was pared by 0 bases and J by 7 bases, with 9 bases of the junction left unmatched. Germline V gene data show CDR1 as SGDLS and CDR2 as YYNGEE.

The genes are TRBV5-1 and TRBJ1-6; a possible D gene is TRBD1 (5 bases). The V and J ends lost 6 bases and 0 bases respectively, with 25 bases between them. The CDR3 has 20 amino acids. Germline V gene sequence: CDR1 SGHRS, CDR2 YFSETQ. CDR3 protein: CASNPRWGQLNSSYNSPLHF. The CDR3 region has the DNA TGCGCCAGCAACCCCCGTTGGGGCCAGTTGAATAGCTCCTATAATTCACCCCTCCACTTT.

As DNA, the CDR3 is TGCGCCAGCAGCTCCAGGGCGCGCCGGGTTTCAGGGCAGTACTTC. Its protein is CASSSRARRVSGQYF. The chain has TRBV5-1 and TRBJ2-7; D might be TRBD1 (5 bases). The CDR3 totals 15 residues. Trimming took 3 bases from V and 9 from J, leaving 22 bases between them. Germline values: CDR1 SGHRS, CDR2 YFSETQ.

The V call is TRBV30, the J call TRBJ2-1; 7 bases match TRBD2. After removal of 0 bases from V and 6 bases from J, the junction contained 2 bases not matched to a gene. This CDR3 has 13 residues. The germline gives CDR1 GTSNPN, CDR2 SVGIG (reference sequence). CDR3 sequence: CAWSVAGTNEQFF. The CDR3, as DNA: TGTGCCTGGAGTGTAGCGGGGACCAATGAGCAGTTCTTC. The variable domain in full, completed from reference TRBV30 and TRBJ2-1, reads SQTIHQWPATLVQPVGSPLSLECTVEGTSNPNLYWYRQAAGRGLQLLFYSVGIGQISSEVPQNLSASRPQDRQFILSSKKLLLSDSGFYLCAWSVAGTNEQFFGPGTRLTVL.

The rearrangement links TRBV28 to TRBJ1-4; D possibly corresponds to TRBD1 (5 bases). This CDR3 is 14 amino acids long. Trimming removed 2 bases from V and 8 bases from J, with 12 bases in between. CDR1 MDHEN and CDR2 SYDVKM come from the germline V gene. The CDR3 DNA reads TGTGCCAGCAGTTTAATTCGGGGGAGGGAAAAACTGTTTTTT. Its translation is CASSLIRGREKLFF.

This clone was found once. CDR3 amino acids: CASSLKGPNTEAFF. The CDR3 bases are TGTGCCAGCAGCTTAAAGGGGCCGAACACTGAAGCTTTCTTT. The rearrangement uses TRBV7-3 and TRBJ1-1; tentatively, D is TRBD1 (5 bases). Germline lookup yields CDR1 SGHTA and CDR2 FQGTGA. Trimming took off 1 base at V and 1 base at J, with 7 bases between the two ends. CDR3 length: 14 residues.

The chain carries TRBV6-8 and TRBJ1-1; no clear D. The V gene's germline CDR1 is MNHGY and CDR2 SAAAGT. Trimming removed 0 bases at V and 10 bases at J, with 12 bases between. This CDR3 comprises 13 residues. The CDR3 loop reads CASSYSSPGVAFF. Written as DNA, the CDR3 is TGTGCCAGCAGTTACTCGAGTCCGGGAGTAGCTTTCTTT.

The V call is TRBV10-3, the J call TRBJ1-1; D is perhaps TRBD1 (6 bases). Germline CDR1 and CDR2: ENHRY and SYGVKD. Trimming stripped 9 bases from V and 1 base from J, with 9 bases between. The CDR3 is made up of 12 amino acids. The CDR3 reads CAIQTGNTEAFF. The CDR3 coding sequence is TGTGCCATTCAGACAGGGAACACTGAAGCTTTCTTT.

The rearrangement uses TRBV2 and TRBJ2-4, with D possibly being TRBD1 (5 bases). Germline V gene sequence: CDR1 SNHLY, CDR2 FYNNEI. The CDR3 sequence is 18 residues long. Between the trimmed V and J ends, which lost 6 bases and 0 bases, there was a span of 21 bases. The CDR3 here is CASRMLRQRPLAKNIQYF. The CDR3 nucleotides read TGTGCCAGCAGGATGTTGAGACAGAGACCTCTAGCCAAAAACATTCAGTACTTC.

The chain combines TRBV14 with TRBJ1-2; D not certain. Trimming shortened V by 4 bases and J by 4 bases, and 13 bases separated the two germline ends. CDR3 length: 14 amino acids. Per the germline V gene, CDR1 is SGHDN and CDR2 is FVKESK. The chain's CDR3 is CASSRYGLPYGYTF. The CDR3 DNA follows: TGTGCCAGCAGCCGGTACGGTCTCCCCTATGGCTACACCTTC.

The rearrangement joins TRBV2 to TRBJ2-1, with 10 bases that match TRBD2. The CDR3 length is 13 residues. CDR1 is SNHLY and CDR2 is FYNNEI in the germline V gene. V lost 5 bases to trimming and J lost 9 bases; unmatched junction nucleotides: 4. DNA of the CDR3: TGTGCCAGCAGTTCGGGACTAGCGACTGAGCAGTTCTTC. This translates into CASSSGLATEQFF.

The chain links TRBV28 to TRBJ1-5, with 7 bases fitting TRBD1. V lost 3 bases to trimming and J lost 0 bases; unmatched junction nucleotides: 5. The CDR3 has 16 residues. CDR1 is MDHEN, CDR2 SYDVKM, per germline. In nucleotides, the CDR3 is TGTGCCAGCAGTTTCGGGACAGCGTATAGCAATCAGCCCCAGCATTTT. Its translation is CASSFGTAYSNQPQHF.

The chain joins TRBV10-3 to TRBJ2-3, with 13 bases lining up with TRBD2. V was pared by 5 bases and J by 3 bases, with 5 bases of the junction left unmatched. Germline V gene data show CDR1 as ENHRY and CDR2 as SYGVKD. CDR3 length: 16 residues. The chain's CDR3 is CAISSGTSGITDTQYF. The CDR3 DNA reads TGTGCCATCAGTTCCGGGACTAGCGGGATTACAGATACGCAGTATTTT.

This chain links TRBV4-3 with TRBJ2-5; D is ambiguous. Trimming left V 0 bases short and J 2 bases short, with 10 bases between. There are 15 residues in the CDR3. In germline, CDR1 is LGHNA, CDR2 YSLEER. The CDR3 nucleotides are TGCGCCAGCAGCCAAGATCGAGAGGAGCAAGAGACCCAGTACTTC. Translated: CASSQDREEQETQYF.

This chain uses TRBV5-4 with TRBJ2-7; possible D gene TRBD1, 6 bases. Germline CDR1 is SGHNT and CDR2 is YYREEE (reference sequence). CDR3 size: 13 residues. The ends were cut back, 3 bases at V and 5 bases at J, with 12 bases in the middle. The chain's CDR3 is CASSSIQGNEQYF. The CDR3 bases are TGTGCCAGCAGCTCTATACAGGGAAACGAGCAGTACTTC.

The chain couples TRBV4-1 to TRBJ1-2; 10 positions agree with TRBD1. With 1 base clipped from V and 0 bases from J, the junction kept 8 bases outside the gene matches. This CDR3 comprises 18 residues. Germline-derived CDR1 and CDR2 are MGHRA and YSYEKL. The CDR3 DNA follows: TGCGCCAGCAGCCAAGGGGGACAGGGGTCCCCCTCTAACTATGGCTACACCTTC. It encodes CASSQGGQGSPSNYGYTF.